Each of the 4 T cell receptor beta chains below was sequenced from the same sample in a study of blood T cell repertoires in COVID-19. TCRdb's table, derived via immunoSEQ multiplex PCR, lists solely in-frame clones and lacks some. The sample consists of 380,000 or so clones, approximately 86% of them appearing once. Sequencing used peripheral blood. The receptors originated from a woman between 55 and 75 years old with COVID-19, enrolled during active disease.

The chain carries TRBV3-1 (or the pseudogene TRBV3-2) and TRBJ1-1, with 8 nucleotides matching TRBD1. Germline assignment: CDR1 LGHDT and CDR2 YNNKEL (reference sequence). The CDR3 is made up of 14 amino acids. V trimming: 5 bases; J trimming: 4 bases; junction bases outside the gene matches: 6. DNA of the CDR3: TGTGCCAGCAGCGACAGGGGCTCGAGCACTGAAGCTTTCTTT. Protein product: CASSDRGSSTEAFF.

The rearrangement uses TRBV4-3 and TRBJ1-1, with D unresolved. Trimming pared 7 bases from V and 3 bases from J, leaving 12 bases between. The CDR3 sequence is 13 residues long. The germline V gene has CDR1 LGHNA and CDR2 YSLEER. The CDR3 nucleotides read TGCGCCAGCAACTACGAACGGGACACTGAAGCTTTCTTT. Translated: CASNYERDTEAFF.

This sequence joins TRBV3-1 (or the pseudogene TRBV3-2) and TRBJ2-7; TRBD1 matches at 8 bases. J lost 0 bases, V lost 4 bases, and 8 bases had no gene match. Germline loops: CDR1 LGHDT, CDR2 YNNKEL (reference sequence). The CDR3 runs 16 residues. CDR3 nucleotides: TGTGCCAGCAGCCGTAGTTGGCAGGGGGCCTCCTACGAGCAGTACTTC. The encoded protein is CASSRSWQGASYEQYF.

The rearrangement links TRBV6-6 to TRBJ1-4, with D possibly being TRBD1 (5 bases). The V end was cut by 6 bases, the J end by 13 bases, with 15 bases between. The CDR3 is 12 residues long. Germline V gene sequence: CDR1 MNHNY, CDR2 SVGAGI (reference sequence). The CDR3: CASRITGVGLFF. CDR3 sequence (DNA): TGTGCCAGCAGAATCACAGGTGTAGGACTGTTTTTT.